The 16 T cell receptor beta chains below were found in one sample sequenced in a study of T-cell memory formation after mild COVID-19. MiXCR, run by TCRdb on the 5' RACE reads, gives a single entry per CDR3 protein. The sample has fewer than 90,000 distinct CDR3 sequences; 11% to 15% are singletons. Material for sequencing was PBMCs or a T cell subset sorted from them (not recorded which). The receptors originated from an adult woman who had mild COVID-19 (a few samples of this study predate the infection). Cell type and time point are not known.

This rearrangement joins TRBV25-1 to TRBJ1-1, with D unclear. The length of the CDR3 is 12 residues. V was pared by 4 bases and J by 10 bases, with 13 bases between. Germline V gives CDR1 MGHDK, CDR2 SYGVNS. CDR3 DNA sequence: TGTGCCAGCAGTGTTGGTCGATGGATAGCTTTCTTT. It codes for CASSVGRWIAFF.

This chain uses TRBV27 with TRBJ1-5, with a tentative D call TRBD1 (5 bases). This CDR3 is built from 14 residues. Trimming took 3 bases from V and 6 from J, leaving 12 bases between them. The germline gives CDR1 MNHEY, CDR2 SMNVEV (reference sequence). Here the CDR3 reads CASSFRPQGQPQHF. In DNA, the CDR3 is TGTGCCAGCAGTTTTCGCCCCCAGGGTCAGCCCCAGCATTTT.

The rearrangement joins TRBV12-3 or TRBV12-4 to TRBJ2-3; 10 bases line up with TRBD2. This CDR3 spans 16 amino acids. V trimming: 1 base; J trimming: 4 bases; junction bases outside the gene matches: 5. In nucleotides, the CDR3 is TGTGCCAGCAGTTTAGGGCCGCTAGCGGGGGCAGATACGCAGTATTTT. It yields the protein CASSLGPLAGADTQYF.

The V call is TRBV7-8, the J call TRBJ2-3; D might be TRBD2 (7 bases). CDR3 length equals 15 residues. Per the germline V gene, CDR1 is SGHVS and CDR2 is FQNEAQ. Trimming took 5 bases from V and 3 from J, leaving 15 bases between them. The CDR3 spells CASSRVGGATDTQYF. The CDR3 DNA reads TGTGCCAGCAGCCGTGTTGGGGGGGCGACAGATACGCAGTATTTT.

The chain couples TRBV25-1 to TRBJ2-3; D might be TRBD2 (7 bases). Germline V gene lookup returns CDR1 MGHDK and CDR2 SYGVNS. The ends were cut back, 6 bases at V and 5 bases at J, with 21 bases in the middle. The CDR3 has 16 amino acids. Written as DNA, the CDR3 is TGTGCCAGCAGCCTAGCACGGGGGGCCGATCAAGATACGCAGTATTTT. It translates to CASSLARGADQDTQYF.

V is TRBV7-8 and J is TRBJ2-3, with D perhaps TRBD1 or TRBD2 (5 bases each). V dropped 1 base and J dropped 6 bases, with 20 bases sitting between them. This CDR3 comprises 17 residues. Germline V gene data show CDR1 as SGHVS and CDR2 as FQNEAQ. The CDR3 here is CASSLEGLGVFADTQYF. CDR3 nucleotides: TGTGCCAGCAGCTTAGAAGGTCTGGGGGTTTTCGCCGATACGCAGTATTTT.

This clonotype was picked up a small number of times. The V and J genes are TRBV7-9 and TRBJ2-6; D is unclear. Deletions cut 1 base from V and 0 bases from J, with 10 bases between. The CDR3 runs 17 residues. CDR1 is SEHNR and CDR2 is FQNEAQ in the germline V gene (reference sequence). The CDR3: CASSLVQPYSGANVLTF. The CDR3 DNA reads as TGTGCCAGCAGCTTAGTACAGCCCTACTCTGGGGCCAACGTCCTGACTTTC.

This chain connects TRBV5-6 to TRBJ2-7, with 7 positions matching TRBD1. The V segment lost 0 bases and the J segment 7 bases; nucleotides outside the gene matches: 7. The V gene's germline CDR1 is SGHDT and CDR2 YYEEEE. The CDR3 is 14 amino acids. The CDR3 DNA reads TGTGCCAGCAGCTTGGCCCAGGGGGTAAAAGAGCAGTACTTC. Translating it yields CASSLAQGVKEQYF.

This clonotype was counted between two and nine times. The gene calls are TRBV27 and TRBJ2-5, with D tentatively TRBD2 (5 bases). The V end lost 3 bases, the J end lost 3 bases, and 8 bases lay between the germline ends. In germline, CDR1 is MNHEY, CDR2 SMNVEV (reference sequence). The CDR3 runs 13 residues. The CDR3 loop is CASSFIGEETQYF. CDR3 in DNA: TGTGCCAGCAGTTTTATCGGGGAAGAGACCCAGTACTTC.

This clonotype was seen more than once but under ten times. V usage is TRBV6-4 and J usage is TRBJ2-2; D gene uncertain. CDR1 is MRHNA and CDR2 is SNTAGT in the germline V gene. This CDR3 has 13 residues. V was trimmed by 4 bases and J by 2 bases, leaving 5 bases between them. The CDR3: CASSGSNTGELFF. The DNA of the CDR3 is TGTGCCAGCAGTGGGTCCAACACCGGGGAGCTGTTTTTT.

This clonotype has a handful of counts. The rearrangement uses TRBV4-3 and TRBJ2-3, with 8 bases identical to TRBD2. The V and J ends lost 0 bases and 6 bases, in that order; junction bases with no gene match: 14. This CDR3 is built from 18 residues. Germline V gene lookup returns CDR1 LGHNA and CDR2 YSLEER. This CDR3 reads CASSQDRLVAGYHDTQYF. The CDR3 coding sequence is TGCGCCAGCAGCCAAGATCGGTTGGTAGCGGGGTACCACGATACGCAGTATTTT.

The chain joins TRBV4-3 to TRBJ2-7, with a possible D match to TRBD1 (5 bases). Germline V CDR1 and CDR2: LGHNA, YSLEER. V was clipped by 0 bases and J by 7 bases, with 16 bases between them. This CDR3 has 15 amino acids. CDR3 sequence: CASSQEVSRAQEQYF. In DNA form, the CDR3 reads TGCGCCAGCAGCCAAGAAGTATCCAGGGCGCAAGAGCAGTACTTC.

The J gene is TRBJ2-1, the V gene TRBV20-1; 10 bases are shared with TRBD2. The CDR3 contains 15 residues. Trimming at V came to 3 bases and at J to 2 bases, leaving 4 bases not matched to a gene. CDR1 is DFQATT, CDR2 SNEGSKA, per germline (reference sequence). CDR3 amino acids: CSASASGGAYNEQFF. DNA for the CDR3: TGCAGTGCTAGCGCCAGCGGGGGGGCCTACAATGAGCAGTTCTTC.

This clonotype turned up a few times. This chain uses TRBV4-3 with TRBJ2-4, with D unclear. Germline assignment: CDR1 LGHNA and CDR2 YSLEER. This CDR3 is built from 16 residues. The ends were cut back, 0 bases at V and 0 bases at J, with 9 bases in the middle. The CDR3 nucleotides read TGCGCCAGCAGCCAAGATTACGCGACAGCCAAAAACATTCAGTACTTC. Amino acids: CASSQDYATAKNIQYF.

The chain uses TRBV7-2 and TRBJ2-7; 7 bases are shared with TRBD2. The CDR3 length is 17 residues. Germline V lookup: CDR1 SGHTA, CDR2 FQGNSA. J was trimmed by 3 bases and V by 5 bases; bases with no gene match: 16. This chain's CDR3 is CASSPWLGGPIFYEQYF. The CDR3 coding sequence is TGTGCCAGCAGCCCCTGGCTGGGAGGGCCTATATTCTACGAGCAGTACTTC.

The CDR3 sequence: CAWSVAGANYGYTF. CDR3 bases: TGTGCCTGGAGTGTAGCTGGGGCGAACTATGGCTACACCTTC. J is TRBJ1-2 and V is TRBV30, with D tentatively TRBD1 (5 bases). This CDR3 spans 14 amino acids. V dropped 0 bases and J dropped 2 bases, with 10 bases sitting between them. The germline V gene has CDR1 GTSNPN and CDR2 SVGIG (reference sequence).